The 17 T cell receptor beta chains reported below all come from one sample, sequenced in a study of blood T cell repertoires in COVID-19. Here immunoSEQ multiplex PCR was the method, and the copy in TCRdb shows in-frame clones only, minus some. The sample lists roughly 68,000 clones, 70% to 90% occurring once. The sample was peripheral blood. These receptors originate from a man aged 50 to 60 with acute or convalescent COVID-19.

J is TRBJ2-2 and V is TRBV7-6; 7 bases line up with TRBD2. This CDR3 contains 14 residues. The germline gives CDR1 SGHVS, CDR2 FNYEAQ. V lost 5 bases to trimming and J lost 12 bases; unmatched junction nucleotides: 12. CDR3 bases: TGTGCCAGCAGCACGCCGGGGGAGGGAGGAAAGCTGTTTTTT. This gives the protein CASSTPGEGGKLFF.

This rearrangement joins TRBV2 to TRBJ1-5; 8 bases agree with TRBD1. The CDR3 consists of 14 residues. V gave up 4 bases and J gave up 1 base; unmatched junction bases: 0. In germline, CDR1 is SNHLY, CDR2 FYNNEI. The CDR3 DNA is TGTGCCAGCAGTGGACAGGGGAGCAATCAGCCCCAGCATTTT. Translating it yields CASSGQGSNQPQHF.

The rearrangement joins TRBV7-9 to TRBJ2-5; the match to TRBD1 covers 9 bases. From germline, CDR1 is SEHNR and CDR2 FQNEAQ (reference sequence). The CDR3 totals 14 residues. Losses at the gene ends were 5 bases for V and 5 bases for J; bases not matched to a gene: 6. CDR3 sequence reads: CASSMTGGGETQYF. The CDR3 DNA follows: TGTGCCAGCAGCATGACAGGGGGAGGGGAGACCCAGTACTTC.

The gene calls are TRBV6-5 and TRBJ2-2; possibly TRBD2 for D (7 bases). Germline V gene lookup returns CDR1 MNHEY and CDR2 SVGAGI. The CDR3 length is 15 residues. With 6 bases removed from V and 5 bases from J, the gap between germline ends came to 16 bases. CDR3 DNA: TGTGCCAGCAGGGCCCGGGGGGCGGGGACCGGGGAGCTGTTTTTT. Its translation is CASRARGAGTGELFF.

The chain carries TRBV10-1 and TRBJ2-7, with a weak D call TRBD2 (6 bases). CDR1 and CDR2 (germline): WNHNN, SYGVQD (reference sequence). The V end lost 3 bases, the J end lost 0 bases, and 12 bases lay between the germline ends. The CDR3 extends over 15 amino acids. CDR3 sequence: CASSDRDGSSYEQYF. For the CDR3, the DNA is TGCGCCAGCAGTGACCGGGACGGGAGCTCCTACGAGCAGTACTTC.

The chain couples TRBV28 to TRBJ2-1, with 12 bases that match TRBD1. The length of the CDR3 is 15 residues. V lost 5 bases and J lost 10; bases outside the gene matches: 9. Germline CDR1 MDHEN, CDR2 SYDVKM. The DNA for the CDR3 is TGTGCCAGCAGTCTACCGGGACAGGGGGCGCGCGAGCAGTTCTTC. Translated: CASSLPGQGAREQFF. Complete variable domain (other parts from reference TRBV28 and TRBJ2-1): DVKVTQSSRYLVKRTGEKVFLECVQDMDHENMFWYRQDPGLGLRLIYFSYDVKMKEKGDIPEGYSVSREKKERFSLILESASTNQTSMYLCASSLPGQGAREQFFGPGTRLTVL.

The genes are TRBV7-9 and TRBJ2-3; 10 positions agree with TRBD1. Trimming took 11 bases from V and 4 from J; bases not matched to a gene: 12. Germline CDR1 and CDR2: SEHNR and FQNEAQ (reference sequence). The CDR3 is 15 amino acids. DNA for the CDR3: TGTGCCTCTCTCTACGGACAGGGGGACGCAGATACGCAGTATTTT. As protein: CASLYGQGDADTQYF.

The rearrangement links TRBV5-5 to TRBJ2-7; 10 nucleotides agree with TRBD1. There are 15 residues in the CDR3. V was pared by 6 bases and J by 5 bases, with 11 bases of the junction left unmatched. Per germline, CDR1 SGHKS and CDR2 YYEKEE (reference sequence). CDR3: CASTHLGTGAHEQYF. The CDR3, as DNA: TGTGCCAGCACCCATCTGGGGACAGGGGCCCACGAGCAGTACTTC.

CDR3 nucleotides: TGTGCCAGCAGCCCTACCTTCATAAACCGGGGGACGACTGGGGCCAACGTCCTGACTTTC. It yields the protein CASSPTFINRGTTGANVLTF. J is TRBJ2-6 and V is TRBV5-4; D may be TRBD2 (6 bases). With 4 bases removed from V and 2 bases from J, the gap between germline ends came to 25 bases. The germline gives CDR1 SGHNT, CDR2 YYREEE (reference sequence). The CDR3 is 20 residues long.

This sequence joins TRBV4-1 and TRBJ1-5, with D maybe TRBD1 (5 bases). With 3 bases removed from V and 0 bases from J, the gap between germline ends came to 9 bases. Germline V CDR1 and CDR2: MGHRA, YSYEKL. The CDR3 contains 15 residues. The CDR3 nucleotides are TGCGCCAGCAGCCAGGAGGGGTATAGCAATCAGCCCCAGCATTTT. It codes for CASSQEGYSNQPQHF.

The rearrangement links TRBV19 to TRBJ1-2, with TRBD1 matching over 10 bases. Germline lookup yields CDR1 LNHDA and CDR2 SQIVND (reference sequence). The CDR3 spans 14 residues. Losses at the gene ends were 5 bases for V and 3 bases for J; bases not matched to a gene: 3. CDR3 nucleotide sequence: TGTGCCAGTAGTGGGGACAGGGGATACTATGGCTACACCTTC. Translated, it gives CASSGDRGYYGYTF.

The chain is built from TRBV10-2 and TRBJ1-5, with a tentative D call TRBD1 (6 bases). V was trimmed by 5 bases and J by 0 bases, leaving 8 bases between them. This CDR3 has 14 residues. Germline V CDR1 and CDR2: WSHSY, SAAADI. The CDR3 DNA sequence: TGCGCCAGCAGTCGGACAGATAGCAATCAGCCCCAGCATTTT. This encodes CASSRTDSNQPQHF.

The chain is built from TRBV9 and TRBJ2-2, with 7 bases that match TRBD1. Trimming at V came to 3 bases and at J to 4 bases, leaving 6 bases not matched to a gene. Germline CDR1 SGDLS, CDR2 YYNGEE. The CDR3 totals 15 residues. For the CDR3, the DNA is TGTGCCAGCAGCGGCAGACAGGGAGCCACCGGGGAGCTGTTTTTT. It translates to CASSGRQGATGELFF.

The chain couples TRBV6-2 or TRBV6-3 to TRBJ2-3; 10 nucleotides agree with TRBD2. V lost 5 bases, J lost 2 bases, and 4 bases stayed unmatched. This CDR3 has 15 residues. Germline assignment: CDR1 MNHEY and CDR2 SVGEGT. The CDR3 DNA follows: TGTGCCAGCAGTCGCAGCGGGGGGGCCACAGATACGCAGTATTTT. Translated: CASSRSGGATDTQYF.

This clone was detected only once. The chain links TRBV7-9 to TRBJ2-5; the D gene is possibly TRBD1 (8 bases). V lost 4 bases and J lost 2, with 26 bases in between. CDR1 and CDR2 (germline): SEHNR, FQNEAQ (reference sequence). The CDR3 length is 19 residues. DNA of the CDR3: TGTGCCAGCAGCTCCCCTTCGCGGCGGGGGACAGGCCTTCAAGAGACCCAGTACTTC. Translation gives CASSSPSRRGTGLQETQYF.

This clone was picked up a small number of times. V and J are TRBV6-6 and TRBJ1-6; the D is unclear. V lost 7 bases and J 6 bases, leaving 16 bases between the germline ends. Germline-derived CDR1 and CDR2 are MNHNY and SVGAGI (reference sequence). The CDR3 has 15 amino acids. CDR3 bases: TGTGCCAGCACCCAGCGATCGGCCCCTAATTCACCCCTCCACTTT. Its protein is CASTQRSAPNSPLHF.

This clone was observed a few times. The CDR3 sequence is CSVDGLPTQYF. The CDR3 bases are TGCAGCGTTGACGGGTTGCCTACGCAGTATTTT. This chain links TRBV29-1 with TRBJ2-3; D is undetermined. Looked up from germline, CDR1 is SQVTM and CDR2 is ANQGSEA. V lost 3 bases, J lost 8 bases, and 9 bases lay in between. This CDR3 is built from 11 residues.